A selection of T cell receptor beta chains follows, all from one sample in a study of early T cells in non-severe SARS-CoV-2 infection. TCRdb re-derived calls from the 5' RACE reads in MiXCR, one entry per CDR3 protein. The table has tens of thousands of distinct CDR3 sequences, around 21% seen once. The input for sequencing was whole blood, taken at baseline. All receptors come from an adult who was a healthcare worker with PCR-confirmed SARS-CoV-2 infection or an uninfected control (not recorded which). The CDR3 runs from the conserved cysteine through the conserved F or W. The D gene is left open where the match is weak. Size tells how often a clone was seen (once, few, many) or the class of an expanded clone, and some rows leave it out.

cdr3_length: 16
j_call: TRBJ2-3
v_call: TRBV7-2
d_call: TRBD2
clone_size: NA
cdr3_nt: TGTGCCAGCAGCCCTAGGGGACTATACTTCACAGATACGCAGTATTTT
cdr3_aa: CASSPRGLYFTDTQYF

cdr3_length: 20
j_call: TRBJ2-2
v_call: TRBV3-1
d_call: TRBD2
clone_size: few
cdr3_nt: TGTGCCAGCAGCGCCCGATTGCCGGGACTAGCGGGCAGGAACACCGGGGAGCTGTTTTTT
cdr3_aa: CASSARLPGLAGRNTGELFF

cdr3_length: 11
j_call: TRBJ1-2
v_call: TRBV29-1
d_call: TRBD1
clone_size: many
cdr3_nt: TGCGGGACAGGGGATAACTATGGCTACACCTTC
cdr3_aa: CGTGDNYGYTF

cdr3_length: 17
j_call: TRBJ2-3
v_call: TRBV7-3
d_call: NA
clone_size: few
cdr3_nt: TGTGCCAGCAGCGATCCGGACCCGGGCCCACGTACAGATACGCAGTATTTT
cdr3_aa: CASSDPDPGPRTDTQYF

cdr3_length: 14
j_call: TRBJ1-1
v_call: TRBV5-1
d_call: NA
clone_size: NA
cdr3_nt: TGCGCCAGCAGCTTTGACAGCATGAACACTGAAGCTTTCTTT
cdr3_aa: CASSFDSMNTEAFF

cdr3_length: 17
j_call: TRBJ2-1
v_call: TRBV19
d_call: TRBD2
clone_size: NA
cdr3_nt: TGTGCCAGTACCCATCGCGGGAGCCGGGGGAACTACAATGAGCAGTTCTTC
cdr3_aa: CASTHRGSRGNYNEQFF

cdr3_length: 15
j_call: TRBJ2-1
v_call: TRBV7-9
d_call: TRBD2
clone_size: NA
cdr3_nt: TGTGCCAGCAGCCACCAGCGGGGGGACTACAATGAGCAGTTCTTC
cdr3_aa: CASSHQRGDYNEQFF

cdr3_length: 12
j_call: TRBJ2-1
v_call: TRBV4-1
d_call: NA
clone_size: few
cdr3_nt: TGCGCCAGCAGCCAACTGCGTGATGAGCAGTTCTTC
cdr3_aa: CASSQLRDEQFF

cdr3_length: 15
j_call: TRBJ2-7
v_call: TRBV12-3/TRBV12-4
d_call: NA
clone_size: NA
cdr3_nt: TGTGCCAGCAGTTTATGGGGGCGGGGCGACTACGAGCAGTACTTC
cdr3_aa: CASSLWGRGDYEQYF

cdr3_length: 13
j_call: TRBJ2-3
v_call: TRBV5-4
d_call: NA
clone_size: NA
cdr3_nt: TGTGCCAGCAGTGAAGGAGGGAGATGGTCGCAGTATTTT
cdr3_aa: CASSEGGRWSQYF

cdr3_length: 14
j_call: TRBJ2-7
v_call: TRBV6-2/TRBV6-3
d_call: NA
clone_size: few
cdr3_nt: TGTGCCAGCGACCCTTTTGGGGGTTCCTACGAGCAGTACTTC
cdr3_aa: CASDPFGGSYEQYF

cdr3_length: 15
j_call: TRBJ2-5
v_call: TRBV19
d_call: NA
clone_size: many
cdr3_nt: TGTGCCTCTAAGCCGGGGGGCGACTTCCAAGAGACCCAGTACTTC
cdr3_aa: CASKPGGDFQETQYF

cdr3_length: 15
j_call: TRBJ2-7
v_call: TRBV7-2
d_call: NA
clone_size: few
cdr3_nt: TGTGCCAGCAGCTTAGGGGCCACTAGCTCCTACGAGCAGTACTTC
cdr3_aa: CASSLGATSSYEQYF

cdr3_length: 12
j_call: TRBJ2-5
v_call: TRBV7-6
d_call: NA
clone_size: few
cdr3_nt: TGTGCCAGCAGCCTCACAACGGAGACCCAGTACTTC
cdr3_aa: CASSLTTETQYF

cdr3_length: 16
j_call: TRBJ2-2
v_call: TRBV4-1
d_call: NA
clone_size: few
cdr3_nt: TGCGCCAGCAGCCAAGAGGCGGTGAGGGGCACCGGGGAGCTGTTTTTT
cdr3_aa: CASSQEAVRGTGELFF

cdr3_length: 16
j_call: TRBJ1-6
v_call: TRBV5-8
d_call: NA
clone_size: NA
cdr3_nt: TGTGCCAGCAGCTGGGGGTCTAGCTCCTATAATTCACCCCTCCACTTT
cdr3_aa: CASSWGSSSYNSPLHF

cdr3_length: 15
j_call: TRBJ1-2
v_call: TRBV18
d_call: NA
clone_size: NA
cdr3_nt: TGTGCCAGCTCACCAGAGACGGTCGCAGTCTATGGCTACACCTTC
cdr3_aa: CASSPETVAVYGYTF

cdr3_length: 17
j_call: TRBJ2-6
v_call: TRBV18
d_call: NA
clone_size: many
cdr3_nt: TGTGCCAGCTCACCTTCGGCCACTGTCTCTGGGGCCAACGTCCTGACTTTC
cdr3_aa: CASSPSATVSGANVLTF

cdr3_length: 15
j_call: TRBJ1-6
v_call: TRBV6-2/TRBV6-3
d_call: TRBD1
clone_size: NA
cdr3_nt: TGTGCCAGCAGTACGACGGGGACAGGGAGCTCACCCCTCCACTTT
cdr3_aa: CASSTTGTGSSPLHF

cdr3_length: 15
j_call: TRBJ2-3
v_call: TRBV7-6
d_call: NA
clone_size: few
cdr3_nt: TGTGCCAGCAGCTTAAGAGGGCGACGCACAGATACGCAGTATTTT
cdr3_aa: CASSLRGRRTDTQYF